The sequence of this TCR beta chain was determined in a study of blood T cell repertoires in COVID-19. This clone appeared a single time. Trimming took 5 bases from V and 0 from J; bases not matched to a gene: 2. The CDR3 extends over 15 amino acids. Germline CDR1 and CDR2: MDHEN and SYDVKM. TCRdb's table, derived via immunoSEQ multiplex PCR, lists solely in-frame clones and lacks some. The data show almost 90,000 clones, about 90% seen once. This clonotype was obtained from a man aged 80 or over with acute or convalescent COVID-19. Source material: peripheral blood. The chain is built from TRBV28 and TRBJ2-1; 9 bases map to TRBD2. Written as DNA, the CDR3 is TGTGCCAGCAGTCTAGCGGGGTACTCCTACAATGAGCAGTTCTTC. Its protein is CASSLAGYSYNEQFF.